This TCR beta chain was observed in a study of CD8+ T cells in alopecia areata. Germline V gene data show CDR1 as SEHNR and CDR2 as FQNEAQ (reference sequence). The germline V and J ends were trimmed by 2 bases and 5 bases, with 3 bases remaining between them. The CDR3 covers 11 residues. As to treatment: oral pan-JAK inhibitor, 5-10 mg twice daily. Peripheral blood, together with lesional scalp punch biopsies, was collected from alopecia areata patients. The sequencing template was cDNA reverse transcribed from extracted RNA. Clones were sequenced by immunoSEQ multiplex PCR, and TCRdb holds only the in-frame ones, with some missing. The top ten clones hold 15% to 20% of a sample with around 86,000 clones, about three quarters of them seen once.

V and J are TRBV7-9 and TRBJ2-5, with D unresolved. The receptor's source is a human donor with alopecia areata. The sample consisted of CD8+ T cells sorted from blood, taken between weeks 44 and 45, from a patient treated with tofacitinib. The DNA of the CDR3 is TGTGCCAGCAGCTTAACGGAGACCCAGTACTTC. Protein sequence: CASSLTETQYF.